Shown below are 10 T cell receptor beta chains from a single sample sequenced in a study of shared clonotypes between healthy human individuals (TCRdb year 2020). The library relied on the immunoSEQ multiplex PCR assay. What TCRdb holds here is the immuneACCESS table cut down to in-frame rearrangements. Part of the clones is not present; checked against another copy, under half of the missing clones reflect an unresolved V gene, and the others are unexplained. The sample table holds more than 2 million clones, of which approximately 95% were seen once. Of the sample, 0.1% to 0.15% falls within the top ten clones. Sequenced: naive CD4+ T cells sorted from blood. According to the study, the label for this sample's cell subset or site signals: CD45RA+ positively selected. Every receptor here comes from a man aged 18 to 29 in good health.

The rearrangement uses TRBV18 and TRBJ2-7; 8 bases fit TRBD2. This CDR3 spans 15 amino acids. Germline V gives CDR1 KGHSH, CDR2 LQKENI. V was clipped by 3 bases and J by 0 bases; unmatched bases: 4. The CDR3 loop reads CASSPTSASSYEQYF. Written as DNA, the CDR3 is TGTGCCAGCTCACCGACTAGCGCGAGCTCCTACGAGCAGTACTTC.

The V gene is TRBV5-4, the J gene TRBJ2-1; D possibly corresponds to TRBD2 (6 bases). V dropped 4 bases and J dropped 2 bases, with 7 bases sitting between them. The length of the CDR3 is 13 residues. Germline CDR1 reads SGHNT; CDR2 reads YYREEE (reference sequence). CDR3 residues: CASSPGAYNEQFF. The CDR3 nucleotides read TGTGCCAGCAGCCCGGGGGCCTACAATGAGCAGTTCTTC. Using reference TRBV5-4 and TRBJ2-1 for the parts outside the CDR3, the full variable domain is ETGVTQSPTHLIKTRGQQVTLRCSSQSGHNTVSWYQQALGQGPQFIFQYYREEENGRGNFPPRFSGLQFPNYSSELNVNALELDDSALYLCASSPGAYNEQFFGPGTRLTVL.

Notes on this clone: Within the sample, other DNA sequences also encode this same CDR3. This chain links TRBV5-1 with TRBJ2-3; unclear D gene. Looked up from germline, CDR1 is SGHRS and CDR2 is YFSETQ. The CDR3 totals 12 residues. V was trimmed by 4 bases and J by 3 bases, leaving 6 bases between them. The DNA of the CDR3 is TGCGCCAGCAGCCCGGAGACAGATACGCAGTATTTT. The encoded protein is CASSPETDTQYF.

This chain links TRBV6-1 with TRBJ2-7, with 9 bases that match TRBD1. Trimming removed 3 bases from V and 4 bases from J; junction bases left unmatched: 19. This CDR3 region has 19 residues. Germline V gives CDR1 MNHNS, CDR2 SASEGT. CDR3 sequence: CASSESTGGKNPTSYEQYF. The CDR3 DNA sequence: TGTGCCAGCAGTGAGTCCACAGGGGGCAAAAACCCGACGTCATACGAGCAGTACTTC.

The chain combines TRBV7-2 with TRBJ1-2; 8 bases are shared with TRBD1. CDR1 and CDR2 from the germline V gene are SGHTA and FQGNSA. The CDR3 is made up of 16 amino acids. The junction had 15 bases not matched to a gene; V was cut back by 5 bases and J by 7 bases. CDR3 region: CASSPSAVDREVGYTF. The CDR3 coding sequence is TGTGCCAGCAGCCCTAGCGCGGTGGACAGGGAAGTTGGCTACACCTTC.

The rearrangement links TRBV6-1 to TRBJ2-4, with 9 bases lining up with TRBD1. Germline V lookup: CDR1 MNHNS, CDR2 SASEGT. The length of the CDR3 is 15 residues. V dropped 4 bases and J dropped 7; count of bases not matched to a gene: 8. DNA of the CDR3: TGTGCCAGCAGTGGCGTGACAGGGACAGGGAACATTCAGTACTTC. Amino acid sequence: CASSGVTGTGNIQYF.

With respect to this clone: Other DNA sequences in this specimen translate into the identical CDR3. The chain joins TRBV5-1 to TRBJ2-2; 8 nucleotides match TRBD1. The CDR3 spans 15 residues. Germline CDR1 is SGHRS and CDR2 is YFSETQ. V was clipped by 4 bases and J by 2 bases; unmatched bases: 4. This CDR3 is CASSRTGINTGELFF. CDR3 sequence (DNA): TGCGCCAGCAGCCGGACAGGGATTAACACCGGGGAGCTGTTTTTT. Full variable domain (remainder filled in from reference TRBV5-1 and TRBJ2-2): KAGVTQTPRYLIKTRGQQVTLSCSPISGHRSVSWYQQTPGQGLQFLFEYFSETQRNKGNFPGRFSGRQFSNSRSEMNVSTLELGDSALYLCASSRTGINTGELFFGEGSRLTVL.

This CDR3 reads CASSLGTRETTDTQYF. CDR3 in DNA: TGTGCCAGCAGCTTGGGAACGAGGGAAACCACAGATACGCAGTATTTT. This chain joins TRBV5-4 and TRBJ2-3; the D gene is possibly TRBD2 (5 bases). CDR1 SGHNT and CDR2 YYREEE come from the germline V gene (reference sequence). This CDR3 has 16 amino acids. V was shortened by 0 bases and J by 2 bases, with 13 bases between the two germline ends.

This chain joins TRBV25-1 and TRBJ2-5, with TRBD1 identical over 8 bases. The CDR3 runs to 13 residues. The germline V gene encodes CDR1 MGHDK and CDR2 SYGVNS. The J segment lost 1 base and the V segment lost 9 bases, leaving 4 bases of the junction unmatched. CDR3 in DNA: TGTGCCAGTCTCAGGGGGCCCCAAGAGACCCAGTACTTC. The encoded protein is CASLRGPQETQYF.

This clone is a singleton in its sample. The identical CDR3 is also encoded by other nucleotide sequences in the sample. The chain couples TRBV6-1 to TRBJ2-3; 10 bases are shared with TRBD2. J gave up 3 bases and V 5 bases, and 2 bases lay outside the gene matches. Looked up from germline, CDR1 is MNHNS and CDR2 is SASEGT. CDR3 size: 14 residues. CDR3 region: CASSSGGGTDTQYF. DNA for the CDR3: TGTGCCAGCAGTAGCGGGGGGGGGACAGATACGCAGTATTTT.